Each of the 2 T cell receptor beta chains below was sequenced from the same sample in a study of shared clonotypes between healthy human individuals. Clones were read by immunoSEQ multiplex PCR, and TCRdb kept only the in-frame ones, dropping some. The data show approximately 2,300,000 clones, with 80% to 95% seen just once and approximately 0.4% held by the top ten. Specimen: naive CD4+ T cells from PBMCs. Stated subset: CD45RA+ positively selected. The receptors stem from a man aged 18-30 years in good health. Some clones in this sample may be carry-over from other donors' samples.

The V call is TRBV27, the J call TRBJ2-2; 9 positions match TRBD1. CDR3 length equals 15 residues. V gave up 3 bases and J gave up 4 bases; unmatched junction bases: 3. Germline V gene lookup returns CDR1 MNHEY and CDR2 SMNVEV (reference sequence). The CDR3 DNA reads TGTGCCAGCAGTTTCAGGGACAGGGCCACCGGGGAGCTGTTTTTT. Translation: CASSFRDRATGELFF.

The genes are TRBV6-5 and TRBJ2-7; D might be TRBD1 or TRBD2, each matching 6 bases. The ends were cut back, 0 bases at V and 6 bases at J, with 18 bases in the middle. The CDR3 has 16 amino acids. Per the germline V gene, CDR1 is MNHEY and CDR2 is SVGAGI. In DNA, the CDR3 is TGTGCCAGCAGTTACTCGTCTAGGGGGGACGGGCTCGAGCAGTACTTC. Protein sequence: CASSYSSRGDGLEQYF.